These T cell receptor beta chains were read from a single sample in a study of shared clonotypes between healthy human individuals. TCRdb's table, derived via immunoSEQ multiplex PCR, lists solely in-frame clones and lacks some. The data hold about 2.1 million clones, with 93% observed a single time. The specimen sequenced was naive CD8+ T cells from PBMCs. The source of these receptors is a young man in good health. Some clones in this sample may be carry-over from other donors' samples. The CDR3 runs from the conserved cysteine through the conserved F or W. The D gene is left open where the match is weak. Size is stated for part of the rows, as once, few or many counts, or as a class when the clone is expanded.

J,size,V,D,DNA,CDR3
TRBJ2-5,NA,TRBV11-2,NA,TGTGCCAGCAGCTTAGATCCCCGGGGGCAAGAGACCCAGTACTTC,CASSLDPRGQETQYF
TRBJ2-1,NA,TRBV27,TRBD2,TGTGCCAGCAGTCCCCTGGGAAGCGGGAGAATCGTTCACAATGAGCAGTTCTTC,CASSPLGSGRIVHNEQFF
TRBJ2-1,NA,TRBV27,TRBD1,TGTGCCAGCAGTTTACAGGGGGTATCCTACAATGAGCAGTTCTTC,CASSLQGVSYNEQFF
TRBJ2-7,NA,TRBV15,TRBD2,TGTGCCATCTCCGACCGGGAGGCCGAGCAGTACTTC,CAISDREAEQYF
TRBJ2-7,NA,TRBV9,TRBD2,TGTGCCAGCAGCCATGGTAGCGGGAGGGCCGGAGGACTGTACTTC,CASSHGSGRAGGLYF
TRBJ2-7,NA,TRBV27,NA,TGTGCCAGCAAAGAAGGGCCCTACGAGCAGTACTTC,CASKEGPYEQYF
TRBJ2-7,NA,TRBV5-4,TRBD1,TGTGCCAGCAGCGCCAGACAGGGCCTACGGTACGAGCAGTACTTC,CASSARQGLRYEQYF
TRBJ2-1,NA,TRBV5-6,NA,TGTGCCAGCAGCTTGGGAGATTTACCATCCAATGAGCAGTTCTTC,CASSLGDLPSNEQFF
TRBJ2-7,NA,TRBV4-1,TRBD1,TGCGCCAGCAGCCAAAACCGGGACAGGGGCTACGAGCAGTACTTC,CASSQNRDRGYEQYF
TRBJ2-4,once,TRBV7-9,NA,TGTGCCAGCACCGAGTCGGGAAACATTCAGTACTTC,CASTESGNIQYF
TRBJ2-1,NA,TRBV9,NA,TGTGCCAGCAGCGTAGTACGGAGAGCCCCCTACAATGAGCAGTTCTTC,CASSVVRRAPYNEQFF
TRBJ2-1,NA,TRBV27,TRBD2,TGTGCCAGCAGTGCGTCAGCGGGAAACATCCCCAATGAGCAGTTCTTC,CASSASAGNIPNEQFF
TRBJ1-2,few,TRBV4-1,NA,TGCGCCAGCAGCCAAGTAATTTCCTATGGCTACACCTTC,CASSQVISYGYTF
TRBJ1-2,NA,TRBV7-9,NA,TGTGCCAGCAGCCCGCCGCTGGGGGGATTGTCACCAAATGGCTACACCTTC,CASSPPLGGLSPNGYTF
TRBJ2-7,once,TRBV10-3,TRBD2,TGTGCCATCAGTGAGTCCCCCGGGAGGTTCGACGAGCAGTACTTC,CAISESPGRFDEQYF
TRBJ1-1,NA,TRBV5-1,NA,TGCGCCAGCAGCTCGGGACAGAACACTGAAGCTTTCTTT,CASSSGQNTEAFF
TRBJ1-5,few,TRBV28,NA,TGTGCCAGCAGCTTCAATCAGCCCCAGCATTTT,CASSFNQPQHF
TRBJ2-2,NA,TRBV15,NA,TGTGCCACCAGCAGAGTCGGGTCCGCTAACACCGGGGAGCTGTTTTTT,CATSRVGSANTGELFF
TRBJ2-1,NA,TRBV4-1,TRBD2,TGCGCCAGCAGCCAAGACTGGGGAGTAGCGGGATCAATTCCGGATGAGCAGTTCTTC,CASSQDWGVAGSIPDEQFF
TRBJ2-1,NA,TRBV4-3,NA,TGCGCCAGCAGCCTTTCGACACAGGGATTTTACAATGAGCAGTTCTTC,CASSLSTQGFYNEQFF
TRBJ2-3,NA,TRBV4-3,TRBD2,TGCGCCAGCAGCCAAGACGGGGGGAGGTCTAGCGCCACAGATACGCAGTATTTT,CASSQDGGRSSATDTQYF
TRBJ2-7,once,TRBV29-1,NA,TGCAGCGTCCTCCCAGGCTTATCCTCCTACGAGCAGTACTTC,CSVLPGLSSYEQYF
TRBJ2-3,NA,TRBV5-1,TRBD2,TGCGCCAGCAGCCCCCCGGGGGCGGGAGGGCCCCCAGATACGCAGTATTTT,CASSPPGAGGPPDTQYF
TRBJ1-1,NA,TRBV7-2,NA,TGTGCCAGCTGCCCCCCCCAGGGAGTGTTCTACACTGAAGCTTTCTTT,CASCPPQGVFYTEAFF
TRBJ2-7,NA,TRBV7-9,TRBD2,TGTGCCAGCAGCGGCGGCGGGAGTTACGAGCAGTACTTC,CASSGGGSYEQYF
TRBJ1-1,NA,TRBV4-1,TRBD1,TGCGCCAGCAGCTCGTACGCCGGGACAGGGACCAACACTGAAGCTTTCTTT,CASSSYAGTGTNTEAFF